Below, 20 T cell receptor beta chains from the same sample are listed, as sequenced in a study of blood T cell repertoires in COVID-19. Produced via immunoSEQ multiplex PCR; TCRdb's table is partial and in-frame only. The sample lists about 140,000 clones; 80% to 85% were seen once. The material sequenced was peripheral blood. The receptors shown here come from a woman in her sixties with acute or convalescent COVID-19.

This clone was detected a few times. J is TRBJ2-7 and V is TRBV10-1, with TRBD1 matching over 10 bases. The CDR3 is made up of 14 amino acids. From germline, CDR1 is WNHNN and CDR2 SYGVQD (reference sequence). Losses at the gene ends were 6 bases for V and 2 bases for J; bases not matched to a gene: 4. CDR3 DNA: TGCGCCAGCAGCAAGGGACAGGGGACCTACGAGCAGTACTTC. Translating gives CASSKGQGTYEQYF.

The gene calls are TRBV19 and TRBJ1-5; possible D gene TRBD1, 5 bases. Deletions cut 3 bases from V and 6 bases from J, with 9 bases between. Germline V lookup: CDR1 LNHDA, CDR2 SQIVND (reference sequence). The CDR3 spans 13 residues. CDR3 DNA sequence: TGTGCCAGTAGTATCCCAGGGCCTCAGCCCCAGCATTTT. This codes for CASSIPGPQPQHF.

This sequence joins TRBV19 and TRBJ1-1; 8 nucleotides agree with TRBD1. CDR1 and CDR2 from the germline V gene are LNHDA and SQIVND (reference sequence). Unmatched junction bases numbered 6, after V lost 2 bases and J lost 4 bases. The CDR3 has 15 residues. The CDR3 DNA follows: TGTGCCAGTAGTATAAGGACAGGGCCTGGCACTGAAGCTTTCTTT. It translates to CASSIRTGPGTEAFF. Looking up the rest from reference TRBV19 and TRBJ1-1 gives the full variable domain: DGGITQSPKYLFRKEGQNVTLSCEQNLNHDAMYWYRQDPGQGLRLIYYSQIVNDFQKGDIAEGYSVSREKKESFPLTVTSAQKNPTAFYLCASSIRTGPGTEAFFGQGTRLTVV.

This rearrangement joins TRBV4-3 to TRBJ2-4; 9 bases are shared with TRBD1. The V segment lost 0 bases and the J segment 9 bases; nucleotides outside the gene matches: 6. The CDR3 contains 15 residues. Germline V lookup: CDR1 LGHNA, CDR2 YSLEER. CDR3 nucleotides: TGCGCCAGCAGCCAAGAACTGGGACAGGGACGCATTCAGTACTTC. Protein: CASSQELGQGRIQYF.

The chain carries TRBV29-1 and TRBJ1-3; D is uncertain. The germline CDR1 and CDR2 sequences are SQVTM and ANQGSEA. The V and J ends lost 4 bases and 0 bases respectively, with 10 bases between them. The CDR3 runs 14 residues. The CDR3 DNA reads as TGCAGCGTTGTCGGGGAATCCTCTGGAAACACCATATATTTT. Protein product: CSVVGESSGNTIYF.

The chain's CDR3 is CASSLRAGTINAQYF. For the CDR3, the DNA is TGTGCCAGCAGCTTAAGAGCGGGGACGATAAATGCGCAGTATTTT. The chain recombines TRBV7-2 with TRBJ2-3; 7 bases fit TRBD2. This CDR3 comprises 15 residues. The junction had 12 bases not matched to a gene; V was cut back by 2 bases and J by 10 bases. Germline loops: CDR1 SGHTA, CDR2 FQGNSA. Filled out from reference TRBV7-2 and TRBJ2-3, the complete variable domain reads GAGVSQSPSNKVTEKGKDVELRCDPISGHTALYWYRQSLGQGLEFLIYFQGNSAPDKSGLPSDRFSAERTGGSVSTLTIQRTQQEDSAVYLCASSLRAGTINAQYFGPGTRLTVL.

The genes are TRBV11-3 and TRBJ2-7; D is unclear. The CDR3 length is 15 residues. V was cut by 5 bases and J by 0 bases, with 14 bases left in between. CDR1 and CDR2 (germline): SGHNT, YENEEA. CDR3 DNA: TGTGCCAGCAGCCTCGGAAGGTCTAGCTCCTACGAGCAGTACTTC. This sequence encodes CASSLGRSSSYEQYF.

The rearrangement links TRBV28 to TRBJ2-7, with 8 bases that match TRBD2. The junction had 24 bases not matched to a gene; V was cut back by 2 bases and J by 6 bases. CDR3 length: 20 residues. Per germline, CDR1 MDHEN and CDR2 SYDVKM. Here the CDR3 DNA reads TGTGCCAGCAGTTTACGCCTGTGGGGGAGCGGGAGTGACCCTGGACTCGAGCAGTACTTC. It codes for CASSLRLWGSGSDPGLEQYF. Based on the CDR3 plus reference TRBV28 and TRBJ2-7, the full variable domain is DVKVTQSSRYLVKRTGEKVFLECVQDMDHENMFWYRQDPGLGLRLIYFSYDVKMKEKGDIPEGYSVSREKKERFSLILESASTNQTSMYLCASSLRLWGSGSDPGLEQYFGPGTRLTVT.

The V gene is TRBV6-6, the J gene TRBJ2-1; 9 positions match TRBD1. The V segment lost 4 bases and the J segment 7 bases; nucleotides outside the gene matches: 8. Germline CDR1 and CDR2: MNHNY and SVGAGI (reference sequence). CDR3 length: 15 amino acids. CDR3 residues: CASSLQGAITNEQFF. The CDR3, as DNA: TGTGCCAGCAGTTTACAGGGGGCAATTACGAATGAGCAGTTCTTC.

V and J are TRBV18 and TRBJ1-6, with D possibly being TRBD1 (5 bases). Per germline, CDR1 KGHSH and CDR2 LQKENI. V was cut by 3 bases and J by 9 bases, with 18 bases left in between. This CDR3 contains 16 residues. CDR3 sequence reads: CASSPLSQGNGSPLHF. Written as DNA, the CDR3 is TGTGCCAGCTCACCGCTGTCTCAGGGAAACGGTTCACCCCTCCACTTT.

This clone was detected only once. In DNA, the CDR3 is TGCGCCAGCAGCTTGGGGACAGGGAGGAACACCATATATTTT. It is translated as CASSLGTGRNTIYF. V gene TRBV5-1 combines with J gene TRBJ1-3; 8 nucleotides line up with TRBD1. CDR3 length: 14 residues. J was trimmed by 7 bases and V by 0 bases; bases with no gene match: 3. Germline values: CDR1 SGHRS, CDR2 YFSETQ.

J is TRBJ2-1 and V is TRBV30; D unresolved. In germline, CDR1 is GTSNPN, CDR2 SVGIG (reference sequence). The V gene lost 4 bases and the J gene lost 4 bases, with 17 bases spanning the gap. This CDR3 region has 15 residues. CDR3 coding DNA: TGTGCCTGGACCAGATTCCTGGCGGATTACAATGAGCAGTTCTTC. Translating it yields CAWTRFLADYNEQFF.

This chain links TRBV19 with TRBJ1-1; D is possibly TRBD1 (6 bases). There are 15 residues in the CDR3. Germline V gene sequence: CDR1 LNHDA, CDR2 SQIVND (reference sequence). Trimming shortened V by 8 bases and J by 2 bases, and 18 bases separated the two germline ends. CDR3 bases: TGTGCCAGTCGGGCTCCCGGGGGGCAAAACACTGAAGCTTTCTTT. Translation gives CASRAPGGQNTEAFF.

J is TRBJ2-7 and V is TRBV10-3, with 9 bases fitting TRBD2. The ends lost 7 bases at V and 3 bases at J; junction bases unmatched: 7. The CDR3 covers 14 residues. The V gene's germline CDR1 is ENHRY and CDR2 SYGVKD. The CDR3 region is CAINRIAGDYEQYF. For the CDR3, the DNA is TGTGCCATCAATAGAATAGCGGGAGACTACGAGCAGTACTTC.

The chain employs TRBV27 and TRBJ2-7; 9 bases fit TRBD1. This CDR3 region has 13 residues. From germline, CDR1 is MNHEY and CDR2 SMNVEV (reference sequence). V lost 6 bases to trimming and J lost 4 bases; unmatched junction nucleotides: 4. The chain's CDR3 is CASSGTGRYEQYF. DNA for the CDR3: TGTGCCAGCAGCGGGACAGGGCGGTACGAGCAGTACTTC.

This chain links TRBV3-1 (or the pseudogene TRBV3-2) with TRBJ2-7; 8 bases match TRBD2. The CDR3 contains 14 residues. Germline CDR1 is LGHDT and CDR2 is YNNKEL (reference sequence). J gave up 4 bases and V 4 bases, and 6 bases lay outside the gene matches. Here the CDR3 DNA reads TGTGCCAGCAGCCCGGGACTAGTAAGTTACGAGCAGTACTTC. It codes for CASSPGLVSYEQYF.

The CDR3 spells CASSQARTGFNSPLHF. Written as DNA, the CDR3 is TGCGCCAGCAGCCAAGCGAGAACAGGCTTCAATTCACCCCTCCACTTT. The J gene is TRBJ1-6, the V gene TRBV4-3; maybe TRBD1 (5 bases). This CDR3 spans 16 amino acids. Per germline, CDR1 LGHNA and CDR2 YSLEER. Trimming stripped 1 base from V and 7 bases from J, with 14 bases between.

The chain has TRBV5-4 and TRBJ2-5, with TRBD1 matching 7 bases. This CDR3 contains 14 residues. Germline V gene lookup returns CDR1 SGHNT and CDR2 YYREEE (reference sequence). V lost 4 bases, J lost 3 bases, and 6 bases stayed unmatched. The CDR3 region is CASSLVGQEETQYF. The CDR3 DNA sequence: TGTGCCAGCAGCCTTGTCGGACAGGAAGAGACCCAGTACTTC. Looking up the rest from reference TRBV5-4 and TRBJ2-5 gives the full variable domain: ETGVTQSPTHLIKTRGQQVTLRCSSQSGHNTVSWYQQALGQGPQFIFQYYREEENGRGNFPPRFSGLQFPNYSSELNVNALELDDSALYLCASSLVGQEETQYFGPGTRLLVL.

CDR3 nucleotide sequence: TGCGCCAGCAGCTTGGGGAGCGGGGGAAACACTGAAGCTTTCTTT. Its protein is CASSLGSGGNTEAFF. V usage is TRBV5-1 and J usage is TRBJ1-1, with a tentative D call TRBD1 (5 bases). V was clipped by 0 bases and J by 2 bases, with 11 bases between them. The CDR3 contains 15 residues. Germline CDR1 is SGHRS and CDR2 is YFSETQ.

The CDR3 region has the DNA TGTGCCAGCAGTTCCCCGGACAGATCCGGGGCCAACGTCCTGACTTTC. Residues: CASSSPDRSGANVLTF. The J gene is TRBJ2-6, the V gene TRBV5-6; D is possibly TRBD1 (6 bases). The CDR3 is 16 amino acids. The ends were cut back, 5 bases at V and 4 bases at J, with 16 bases in the middle. Germline CDR1 is SGHDT and CDR2 is YYEEEE.